A selection of T cell receptor beta chains follows, all from one sample in a study of T cells after yellow fever vaccination. TCRdb re-called the 5' RACE reads through MiXCR, storing one row per CDR3 protein. Of fewer than 450,000 distinct CDR3 sequences listed, 8% to 9.5% were seen once; the top ten hold approximately 18%. Sequences were derived from PBMCs, sampled more than 40 days after the first yellow fever vaccination. The receptors come from a man aged 18 to 29 who received the YFV17D yellow fever vaccine. CDR3s include the opening cysteine and the closing phenylalanine or tryptophan. D genes are given only for firm matches. Only part of the rows carry a size: once, few, many, or a class if the clone is expanded.

v_call	j_call	d_call	clone_size	cdr3_nt	cdr3_aa
TRBV20-1	TRBJ2-1	.	.	TGCAGTGCCCCCCACCCTTTGGGGAATGAGCAGTTCTTC	CSAPHPLGNEQFF
TRBV6-1	TRBJ2-5	TRBD2	.	TGTGCCAGCACCTACCTTAGCGGGGAACAAGAGACCCAGTACTTC	CASTYLSGEQETQYF
TRBV6-5	TRBJ1-2	.	few	TGTGCCAGCAGTTACGGGGGAGGGGGCTACACCTTC	CASSYGGGGYTF
TRBV12-3/TRBV12-4	TRBJ1-1	.	.	TGTGCCAGCAGTTTGAACAGCAACACTGAAGCTTTCTTT	CASSLNSNTEAFF
TRBV4-3	TRBJ2-3	TRBD2	.	TGCACCAGCAGCCAAGAGTGGGGAGGGGGCACAGATACGCAGTATTTT	CTSSQEWGGGTDTQYF
TRBV5-1	TRBJ2-1	.	few	TGCGCCAGCAGCCGGATCGTAGCCGGGGGTGAGCAGTTCTTC	CASSRIVAGGEQFF
TRBV5-1	TRBJ2-7	.	.	TGCGCCAGCAGCTTGGGGGAAACTAGCTCCTACGAGCAGTACTTC	CASSLGETSSYEQYF
TRBV7-2	TRBJ1-1	TRBD1	few	TGTGCCAGCAGCCTACAGCTCGGCGGGACAGGGTCGTCTTTCTTT	CASSLQLGGTGSSFF
TRBV7-9	TRBJ1-2	.	many	TGTGCCAGCACTCTAGGAGGACAGCAACTGGGCTACACCTTC	CASTLGGQQLGYTF
TRBV6-1	TRBJ2-5	TRBD1	few	TGTGCCAGCAGCCGCGGACAGGGAGGTTGGGAGACCCAGTACTTC	CASSRGQGGWETQYF
TRBV7-2	TRBJ2-7	.	many	TGTGCCAGCAGCGTGTCGCCCGGGCCTATCTACGAGCAGTACTTC	CASSVSPGPIYEQYF
TRBV18	TRBJ1-1	.	.	TGTGCCAGCTCCCTGGACAGCCTGAACACTGAAGCTTTCTTT	CASSLDSLNTEAFF
TRBV10-3	TRBJ2-2	.	.	TGTGCCATCAGTGCCTCGAACACCGGGGAGCTGTTTTTT	CAISASNTGELFF
TRBV20-1	TRBJ2-7	TRBD2	few	TGCAGTGCCTACGTGGGAGGGAGGGAATACGAGCAGTACTTC	CSAYVGGREYEQYF
TRBV2	TRBJ2-5	TRBD2	many	TGTGCCAGCTGGACTAGCGGGGGGGCGTCTCAAGAGACCCAGTACTTC	CASWTSGGASQETQYF
TRBV27	TRBJ1-5	TRBD1	few	TGTGCCAGCAGCCCAGTTGACAGGGAGGGGCAATTCAATCAGCCCCAGCATTTT	CASSPVDREGQFNQPQHF
TRBV20-1	TRBJ2-3	TRBD2	few	TGCAGTGTTCCACTCCATAGCGGGGGAACAGATACGCAGTATTTT	CSVPLHSGGTDTQYF
TRBV7-2	TRBJ1-6	TRBD1	few	TGTGCCAGCAGCTTTTACGGGACAGGGAGACCCCTCCACTTT	CASSFYGTGRPLHF
TRBV7-6	TRBJ2-3	.	many	TGTGCCAGCATGTCTTACCAGAAAGCAGATACGCAGTATTTT	CASMSYQKADTQYF
TRBV5-1	TRBJ2-5	TRBD2	.	TGCGCCAGCAGGTCAAGCCGGGACTACACACAAGAGACCCAGTACTTC	CASRSSRDYTQETQYF
TRBV29-1	TRBJ2-1	.	many	TGCAGCGTCGAATATAGGGTCAGCGGTGAGCAGTTCTTC	CSVEYRVSGEQFF
TRBV19	TRBJ2-5	.	many	TGTGCCAGTAGTATAGATTTCCAAGAGACCCAGTACTTC	CASSIDFQETQYF
TRBV27	TRBJ1-2	TRBD1	.	TGTGCCACCACTCACAGGGGAGGCCATAACTATGGCTACACCTTC	CATTHRGGHNYGYTF
TRBV9	TRBJ1-3	.	few	TGTGCCAGCAGCGTAGAGTCCCCCGGAAACACCATATATTTT	CASSVESPGNTIYF
TRBV19	TRBJ1-4	.	few	TGTGCCACCAGGCGGGGAACTAATGAAAAACTGTTTTTT	CATRRGTNEKLFF
TRBV5-1	TRBJ1-6	.	few	TGCGCCAGCAGCTTGGAGGGCGGGACATCGACTAATTCACCCCTCCACTTT	CASSLEGGTSTNSPLHF
TRBV6-5	TRBJ2-3	TRBD1	.	TGTGCCAGCAGTTCGACGGGACAGGGAGGTGAGGATACGCAGTATTTT	CASSSTGQGGEDTQYF
TRBV10-3	TRBJ1-2	.	few	TGTGCCGTGTCCTGGCGGGGCGCAACTCTTAACTATGGCTACACCTTC	CAVSWRGATLNYGYTF
TRBV2	TRBJ1-1	.	many	TGTGCCAGCCAGACAGACTTTAACACTGAAGCTTTCTTT	CASQTDFNTEAFF
TRBV7-2	TRBJ1-5	TRBD1	.	TGTGCCAGCACCCCGGACAGGGGACAGCCCCAGCATTTT	CASTPDRGQPQHF